A selection of T cell receptor beta chains follows, all from one sample in a study of blood T cell repertoires in COVID-19. Profiling relied on immunoSEQ multiplex PCR, and the TCRdb table lists in-frame clones only, not all of them. In the table there are fewer than 500,000 clones, around 90% of which are singletons. The sample taken for sequencing was PBMCs or T cells enriched from blood (not recorded which). These receptors came from a young woman with acute COVID-19. Both conserved end residues are part of each CDR3.

v_call	j_call	cdr3_aa
TRBV28	TRBJ2-7	CASSHIPGQGGGYEQYF
TRBV9	TRBJ1-4	CASSVALGKIEKLFF
TRBV18	TRBJ1-1	CASSPGRGGTEAFF
TRBV29-1	TRBJ1-1	CSVVLGGTEAFF
TRBV9	TRBJ2-1	CASSLDEDYEQFF
TRBV5-1	TRBJ2-5	CASSFSETQYF
TRBV28	TRBJ1-1	CGAKRRQANTEAFF
TRBV5-1	TRBJ2-1	CASSPGDRDSNEQFF
TRBV4-3	TRBJ2-5	CASSQGTQSPGEAQYF
TRBV27	TRBJ1-1	CASSLNRDTEAFF
TRBV10-2	TRBJ2-5	CASGLQVGGETQYF
TRBV9	TRBJ1-5	CASSVNQGKPQHF
TRBV30	TRBJ1-1	CAWSVGGTRRTEAFF
TRBV3-1/TRBV3-2	TRBJ2-5	CASSPRGASVETQYF
TRBV6-5	TRBJ2-7	CASSYSSPGLIYEQYF
TRBV9	TRBJ2-3	CASSPRLASPDTQYF
TRBV19	TRBJ1-4	CASSIDLDRPNEKLFF
TRBV5-1	TRBJ2-7	CASSSGVPGGEQYF
TRBV7-9	TRBJ2-5	CASSFSKETQYF
TRBV9	TRBJ2-7	CASSKESGRLYEQYF
TRBV25-1	TRBJ1-6	CASTRQGRNSPLHF
TRBV7-8	TRBJ2-3	CASSSTSGGADTQYF
TRBV18	TRBJ2-1	CASSPSSDNEQFF
TRBV30	TRBJ1-5	CAWNKGQGSQPQHF
TRBV7-9	TRBJ1-1	CASSLGSGDGGAFF
TRBV5-4	TRBJ1-2	CASSPGQGLGYTF
TRBV7-9	TRBJ1-1	CASSTDFTEAFF
TRBV30	TRBJ2-1	CAWELAVEQFF
TRBV7-2	TRBJ2-1	CASRWTGVDNEQFF
TRBV15	TRBJ1-6	CATSRGDRANSPLHF
TRBV19	TRBJ2-5	CASSIGPAVLEETQYF
TRBV9	TRBJ1-1	CASSITGDTEAFF
TRBV25-1	TRBJ1-1	CASSVGQARDTEAFF
TRBV5-1	TRBJ2-3	CASSLAGNTDTQYF
TRBV19	TRBJ2-1	CASSIVRLAGVGEQFF
TRBV18	TRBJ1-2	CASSPGTGGAIAAGYTF
TRBV5-5	TRBJ2-2	CASSFRREGYTGELFF
TRBV30	TRBJ2-5	CAGGRSLQETQYF
TRBV9	TRBJ2-3	CASSVGLAGGTDTQYF
TRBV11-2	TRBJ2-3	CASSLATGTDTQYF
TRBV5-5	TRBJ2-3	CASSFSGRGTDTQYF
TRBV7-9	TRBJ2-1	CASSNASWAEQFF
TRBV28	TRBJ2-3	CASSLAGGEIGTQYF
TRBV4-2	TRBJ1-5	CASSQGPSDRVGQPQHF
TRBV29-1	TRBJ2-5	CSVDLTAQGAQYF
TRBV2	TRBJ2-1	CAILGGRYNEQFF
TRBV12-3/TRBV12-4	TRBJ1-1	CETGGDPNTEAFF
TRBV6-1	TRBJ1-5	CASSDPDRGIQPQHF
TRBV6-5	TRBJ2-7	CASSYQRGHEQYF
TRBV28	TRBJ2-5	CASSSLGDTQETQYF
TRBV19	TRBJ2-2	CATGQGGTGELFF
TRBV7-9	TRBJ2-7	CASKRTGNSYEQYF
TRBV4-2	TRBJ2-2	CASSQTFSGGNTGELFF
TRBV7-2	TRBJ2-3	CASSFGGTDTQYF
TRBV7-8	TRBJ2-3	CASSLVQRGTYF